The 27 T cell receptor beta chains presented below share a single source sample, sequenced in a study of regulatory T cells in long-lasting Graves disease. Library construction for TCR beta used iRepertoire HTBI primers and Arm-PCR of CDR3 regions. TCRdb reanalysed the multiplex PCR reads using MiXCR and keeps one entry per CDR3 protein. In the table there are 400,000 to 500,000 distinct CDR3 sequences, 15% of which are singletons. Time point denoted: newly diagnosed GD, antithyroid drugs for less than 3 months. RNA isolated from PBMCs was used to make the TCR library. The data also belong to a second study, concerning T cells in Graves' hyperthyroidism and ophthalmopathy.

Sequencing used peripheral blood mononuclear cells (PBMCs), obtained at new diagnosis, from a patient treated with antithyroid drugs. These receptors originate from a woman in her forties with Graves disease.

Turning to this clonotype: This probably arose from a read error, given a far larger clone one base away. CDR3 region: CASSLTWSQETQYF. CDR3 DNA: TGTGCCAGCAGCCTCACGTGGTCCCAAGAGACCCAGTACTTC. The chain has TRBV5-4 and TRBJ2-5, with D hard to call. The germline V and J ends were trimmed by 4 bases and 1 base, with 11 bases remaining between them. There are 14 residues in the CDR3. Germline V lookup: CDR1 SGHNT, CDR2 YYREEE (reference sequence).

This clonotype has ten or more counts. J is TRBJ2-2 and V is TRBV7-8; D is ambiguous. This CDR3 is 15 amino acids long. The germline gives CDR1 SGHVS, CDR2 FQNEAQ. Trimming left V 4 bases short and J 7 bases short, with 16 bases between. The CDR3 region has the DNA TGTGCCAGCAGCTCCCTCAGTGGTGGTGGCGGGGAGCTGTTTTTT. Its translation is CASSSLSGGGGELFF.

This clonotype showed up many times. This rearrangement joins TRBV5-1 to TRBJ2-5; a possible D gene is TRBD2 (5 bases). CDR3 length: 15 residues. V was shortened by 4 bases and J by 1 base, with 14 bases between the two germline ends. CDR1 SGHRS and CDR2 YFSETQ come from the germline V gene. The DNA for the CDR3 is TGCGCCAGCAGCCCTGGTGCTAGCCGCCAAGAGACCCAGTACTTC. The encoded protein is CASSPGASRQETQYF.

Concerning this clonotype: Germline and junction disagree at one end, which may indicate a read error. This chain joins TRBV20-1 and TRBJ1-2; 7 bases map to TRBD1. The CDR3 loop spans 12 amino acids. The V gene's germline CDR1 is DFQATT and CDR2 SNEGSKA (reference sequence). The CDR3 protein is CSASAGGYGCTF. Written as DNA, the CDR3 is TGCAGTGCTAGTGCAGGGGGATATGGCTGCACCTTC.

The chain has TRBV20-1 and TRBJ2-7; TRBD2 matches at 11 bases. The CDR3 has 17 amino acids. Germline V gene sequence: CDR1 DFQATT, CDR2 SNEGSKA (reference sequence). V was clipped by 1 base and J by 5 bases; unmatched bases: 13. The CDR3 nucleotides read TGCAGTGCTAGAGTCAATATAGCGGGGGGGTCGGTGAACGAGCAGTACTTC. It translates to CSARVNIAGGSVNEQYF.

This clonotype was seen at least ten times. The chain uses TRBV20-1 and TRBJ2-7; 7 positions agree with TRBD1. Germline CDR1 is DFQATT and CDR2 is SNEGSKA (reference sequence). The CDR3 covers 14 residues. The V segment lost 1 base and the J segment 2 bases; nucleotides outside the gene matches: 5. The CDR3 region is CSARGRTGPYEQYF. In DNA form, the CDR3 reads TGCAGTGCTAGAGGCCGGACAGGCCCCTACGAGCAGTACTTC.

This sequence joins TRBV7-9 and TRBJ2-1; D might be TRBD1 or TRBD2, each matching 6 bases. Germline CDR1 SEHNR, CDR2 FQNEAQ (reference sequence). The V and J ends lost 4 bases and 2 bases respectively, with 15 bases between them. The CDR3 length is 16 residues. The DNA of the CDR3 is TGTGCCAGCAGCTCCTACGGGGGCTCGCCCTACAATGAGCAGTTCTTC. Its translation is CASSSYGGSPYNEQFF.

This clonotype was seen repeatedly, ten times or more. CDR3 nucleotides: TGTGCCAGCTCACCAATTTTTACTAGCGGGAGCACAGATACGCAGTATTTT. Protein sequence: CASSPIFTSGSTDTQYF. The chain couples TRBV18 to TRBJ2-3; 9 nucleotides line up with TRBD2. J lost 0 bases, V lost 2 bases, and 6 bases had no gene match. Germline V gene sequence: CDR1 KGHSH, CDR2 LQKENI. The CDR3 extends over 17 amino acids.

This clonotype was seen ten or more times. The chain links TRBV3-1 to TRBJ2-7; D is unclear. The CDR3 runs to 12 residues. Trimming pared 4 bases from V and 6 bases from J, leaving 10 bases between. Germline V gene lookup returns CDR1 LGHDT and CDR2 YNNKEL (reference sequence). CDR3 residues: CASSRDSGEQYF. The CDR3, as DNA: TGTGCCAGCAGCCGGGATAGTGGCGAGCAGTACTTC.

The table lists this clonotype with many counts. This rearrangement joins TRBV3-1 to TRBJ2-1; no reliable D call. CDR3 length: 14 residues. Trimming cost V 2 bases and J 2 bases, with 7 bases left between them. Germline V gives CDR1 LGHDT, CDR2 YNNKEL (reference sequence). In nucleotides, the CDR3 is TGTGCCAGCAGCCAATCTAGACCCTACAATGAGCAGTTCTTC. It is translated as CASSQSRPYNEQFF.

CDR3 in DNA: TGTGCCAGCAGCCAAGGGGTGAGATACGAGCAGTACTTC. This translates into CASSQGVRYEQYF. The rearrangement joins TRBV14 to TRBJ2-7; D is uncertain. The CDR3 loop spans 13 amino acids. Germline CDR1 and CDR2: SGHDN and FVKESK. Trimming shortened V by 1 base and J by 4 bases, and 8 bases separated the two germline ends.

This clonotype has just a few counts. The chain uses TRBV5-1 and TRBJ1-2; TRBD1 agrees at 10 bases. CDR3 length equals 11 residues. J lost 14 bases, V lost 4 bases, and 5 bases had no gene match. The germline V gene encodes CDR1 SGHRS and CDR2 YFSETQ. In DNA, the CDR3 is TGCGCCAGCAGCACCGGGACAGGGGTTACCTTC. It is translated as CASSTGTGVTF.

The chain carries TRBV18 and TRBJ1-2; D is unresolved. V was trimmed by 3 bases and J by 2 bases, leaving 10 bases between them. The CDR3 has 14 residues. Germline CDR1 and CDR2: KGHSH and LQKENI. The CDR3 DNA reads as TGTGCCAGCTCACCGCCGGTCGTGAACTATGGCTACACCTTC. It is translated as CASSPPVVNYGYTF.

This clonotype appeared many times. This sequence joins TRBV11-3 and TRBJ2-2; possible D gene TRBD1, 5 bases. The V end lost 3 bases, the J end lost 1 base, and 18 bases lay between the germline ends. Germline CDR1 SGHNT, CDR2 YENEEA. The CDR3 runs to 18 residues. The CDR3: CASSFPLILTGNTGELFF. Here the CDR3 DNA reads TGTGCCAGCAGCTTCCCCCTCATACTTACAGGGAACACCGGGGAGCTGTTTTTT.

This clonotype was counted ten times or more. The J gene is TRBJ1-5, the V gene TRBV12-3 or TRBV12-4, with 12 bases that match TRBD1. V lost 6 bases and J lost 6; bases outside the gene matches: 6. The CDR3 sequence is 15 residues long. The CDR3 region has the DNA TGTGCCAGCAGACCTGGGACAGGGGGCTTTCAGCCCCAGCATTTT. Its translation: CASRPGTGGFQPQHF.

This clonotype was detected many times. V and J are TRBV9 and TRBJ2-7; TRBD1 agrees at 9 bases. Germline V gene lookup returns CDR1 SGDLS and CDR2 YYNGEE. The CDR3 spans 14 residues. With 2 bases clipped from V and 5 bases from J, the junction kept 5 bases outside the gene matches. The CDR3 bases are TGTGCCAGCAGCGTCGGGACAGGGATTCACGAGCAGTACTTC. This translates into CASSVGTGIHEQYF.

This clonotype was picked up a small number of times. CDR3 bases: TGTGCCAGCAGCCCACGACTAGCGGGAGGGTCAAGTGAGCAGTTCTTC. Translated: CASSPRLAGGSSEQFF. The V gene is TRBV9, the J gene TRBJ2-1; 14 bases align to TRBD2. V lost 4 bases, J lost 9 bases, and 9 bases stayed unmatched. CDR1 and CDR2 from the germline V gene are SGDLS and YYNGEE. CDR3 length equals 16 residues.

This clonotype was picked up a small number of times. The CDR3 here is CASSLGDSVHYGYTF. The CDR3 DNA follows: TGCGCCAGCAGCTTGGGGGACAGCGTACACTATGGCTACACCTTC. The chain carries TRBV5-1 and TRBJ1-2; TRBD1 agrees at 7 bases. This CDR3 contains 15 residues. The J segment lost 3 bases and the V segment lost 0 bases, leaving 5 bases of the junction unmatched. The germline CDR1 and CDR2 sequences are SGHRS and YFSETQ.

V gene TRBV7-9 combines with J gene TRBJ2-1, with 7 bases identical to TRBD2. Trimming took 5 bases from V and 6 from J; bases not matched to a gene: 13. The CDR3 is 16 amino acids. The germline V gene has CDR1 SEHNR and CDR2 FQNEAQ (reference sequence). This CDR3 reads CASSPEAWEGLNEQFF. In DNA, the CDR3 is TGTGCCAGCAGCCCCGAAGCGTGGGAGGGCCTCAATGAGCAGTTCTTC.

This clonotype has a handful of counts. J is TRBJ2-5 and V is TRBV6-1; TRBD1 aligns across 9 bases. Trimming removed 7 bases from V and 1 base from J; junction bases left unmatched: 10. CDR3 length: 16 amino acids. Looked up from germline, CDR1 is MNHNS and CDR2 is SASEGT. CDR3 sequence reads: CASNSPPGQGQETQYF. The CDR3, as DNA: TGTGCCAGCAACTCCCCACCGGGACAGGGCCAAGAGACCCAGTACTTC.

Worth noting for this clonotype: With a far larger clone one base away, a read error is the likely cause. The CDR3 carries no conserved terminal phenylalanine or tryptophan, so it likely arises from a read error. The chain employs TRBV12-3 or TRBV12-4 and TRBJ2-1; 9 bases fit TRBD1. The J call is doubtful: the DNA matches TRBJ2-5 better. The CDR3 length is 15 residues. CDR3 DNA sequence: TGTGCCAGCAGCCCAAATGGACAGGGGAAGGAGACCCAGTACCTC. Its protein product is CASSPNGQGKETQYL.

This clonotype was recorded many times. This chain links TRBV2 with TRBJ1-6; 7 bases are a match to TRBD1. Germline values: CDR1 SNHLY, CDR2 FYNNEI. The CDR3 consists of 15 residues. Trimming at V came to 3 bases and at J to 7 bases, leaving 6 bases not matched to a gene. The CDR3 DNA reads TGTGCCAGCAGTGACACGGACAGGCCCAATTCACCCCTCCACTTT. The encoded protein is CASSDTDRPNSPLHF. The full variable domain, its missing parts supplied by reference TRBV2 and TRBJ1-6, is EPEVTQTPSHQVTQMGQEVILRCVPISNHLYFYWYRQILGQKVEFLVSFYNNEISEKSEIFDDQFSVERPDGSNFTLKIRSTKLEDSAMYFCASSDTDRPNSPLHFGNGTRLTVT.

This clonotype was seen at least ten times. V and J are TRBV10-3 and TRBJ1-1, with D perhaps matching TRBD1 (5 bases). The CDR3 is 13 amino acids. Germline-derived CDR1 and CDR2 are ENHRY and SYGVKD. Trimming shortened V by 6 bases and J by 3 bases, and 11 bases separated the two germline ends. CDR3 amino acids: CAIRNGHDTEAFF. In nucleotides, the CDR3 is TGTGCCATCAGGAACGGACACGACACTGAAGCTTTCTTT.

J is TRBJ2-5 and V is TRBV5-5; D is undetermined. This CDR3 contains 16 residues. Between the trimmed V and J ends, which lost 0 bases and 3 bases, there was a span of 15 bases. Germline assignment: CDR1 SGHKS and CDR2 YYEKEE (reference sequence). The CDR3 DNA follows: TGTGCCAGCAGCTTGGTGGCTTCTTTTGGTGAAGAGACCCAGTACTTC. It codes for CASSLVASFGEETQYF.

This clonotype was seen repeatedly, ten times or more. The V gene is TRBV7-9, the J gene TRBJ2-1, with D unresolved. V shed 8 bases and J shed 7 bases, with 9 bases lying between them. The CDR3 runs to 11 residues. In germline, CDR1 is SEHNR, CDR2 FQNEAQ (reference sequence). The CDR3 region has the DNA TGTGCCAGCTCCCTTTTTAATGAGCAGTTCTTC. Its translation is CASSLFNEQFF.

This clonotype was counted many times. This chain connects TRBV2 to TRBJ2-5; 9 nucleotides line up with TRBD2. The J segment lost 1 base and the V segment lost 6 bases, leaving 6 bases of the junction unmatched. Germline values: CDR1 SNHLY, CDR2 FYNNEI. The CDR3 has 15 amino acids. CDR3 residues: CASRRTSASQETQYF. In DNA form, the CDR3 reads TGTGCCAGCAGGAGGACTAGCGCCAGCCAAGAGACCCAGTACTTC.

This clonotype was seen a few times. This sequence joins TRBV20-1 and TRBJ2-7, with a possible D match to TRBD1 (5 bases). This CDR3 is 15 amino acids long. The ends were cut back, 0 bases at V and 3 bases at J, with 15 bases in the middle. Germline V gives CDR1 DFQATT, CDR2 SNEGSKA (reference sequence). CDR3 loop: CSARDNQGPGYEQYF. The CDR3 bases are TGCAGTGCTAGAGATAATCAGGGTCCAGGCTACGAGCAGTACTTC.